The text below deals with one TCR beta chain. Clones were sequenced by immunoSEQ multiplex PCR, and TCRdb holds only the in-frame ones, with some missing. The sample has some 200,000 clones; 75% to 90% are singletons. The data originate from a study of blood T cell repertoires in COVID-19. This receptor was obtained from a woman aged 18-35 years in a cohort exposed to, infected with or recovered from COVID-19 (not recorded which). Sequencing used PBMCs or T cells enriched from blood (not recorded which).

The CDR3 sequence: CASSPIQGATGNTIYF. The CDR3 nucleotides are TGTGCCAGCTCACCTATACAGGGGGCCACTGGAAACACCATATATTTT. This rearrangement joins TRBV18 to TRBJ1-3, with 9 bases that match TRBD1. CDR3 length: 16 amino acids. Unmatched junction bases numbered 5, after V lost 3 bases and J lost 2 bases. Per germline, CDR1 KGHSH and CDR2 LQKENI.